This TCR beta chain was recovered during a study of T-cell reconstitution after alpha-beta-depleted transplantation in children. General observations from the study: T-cell counts and diversity at one year following transplant were attributed mainly to newly produced T cells. Surviving recipient T cells and thymic progenitors produced the high day-60 TCRbeta diversity seen in some patients. Expanded graft clones numbering several hundred reportedly gave rise to alpha-beta T cells about two months after transplant.

V lost 2 bases to trimming and J lost 0 bases, with 7 bases between them. Germline CDR1 KGHSH, CDR2 LQKENI. The CDR3 spans 15 residues. Note on this clonotype: The antigen is unknown.

Preparation of the TCRbeta library was carried out with unique molecular identifiers. TCRdb reprocessed the PCR reads with MiXCR, giving one entry per CDR3 protein. This sample has about 16,000 distinct CDR3 sequences; about 7.7% occur once, and the top ten carry 36%. The chain combines TRBV18 with TRBJ1-4; no clear D. This TCR was recovered from a boy under two years old who had a stem cell transplant for Wiskott-Aldrich syndrome, so the T cells may come from the graft donor. The sequences come from PBMCs, mostly from graft donor cells, collected 60 days after TCRalphabeta/CD19-depleted stem cell transplant. The CDR3 DNA sequence: TGTGCCAGCTCACCAGGGCCACCAACTAATGAAAAACTGTTTTTT. This translates into CASSPGPPTNEKLFF.